This T cell receptor beta chain is from a study of PD-1 blockade in classical Hodgkin lymphoma. General study results and limits: TCR diversity rose significantly by C4D1 in CD4+ but not CD8+ cells.

Assay used: immunoSEQ multiplex PCR; TCRdb lists only in-frame clones, some missing. The sample carries some 14,000 clones, 85% to 90% recorded once. In every patient, relapse followed autologous stem cell transplantation, while exposure to brentuximab vedotin differed. Patients reached a best response of complete response, partial response or progressive disease. This clone was seen only a few times. Antigen specificity is unknown. Trimming stripped 5 bases from V and 10 bases from J, with 9 bases between. The CDR3 spans 11 residues. Germline V gene data show CDR1 as MDHEN and CDR2 as SYDVKM. The chain recombines TRBV28 with TRBJ2-1; D remains ambiguous. The sequence came from a human donor with classical Hodgkin lymphoma. The sequencing here drew on peripheral blood mononuclear cells (PBMCs), taken at baseline. CDR3 DNA: TGTGCCAGCAGTCGACCACGGGAGCAGTTCTTC. This sequence encodes CASSRPREQFF.